These 25 T cell receptor beta chains originate from one sample sequenced in a study of blood T cell repertoires in COVID-19. Assay used: immunoSEQ multiplex PCR; TCRdb lists only in-frame clones, some missing. Counted here are roughly 190,000 clones, under 80% occurring once; the ten biggest clones make up 9.5% to 15%. The source material was peripheral blood. Receptors originate from a woman in her forties or fifties with acute or convalescent COVID-19.

The chain uses TRBV10-1 and TRBJ2-7; maybe TRBD1 (5 bases). V was clipped by 5 bases and J by 3 bases, with 17 bases between them. This CDR3 region has 15 residues. Germline CDR1 reads WNHNN; CDR2 reads SYGVQD (reference sequence). As DNA, the CDR3 is TGCGCCAGCAGTATGGACATTGGGATAAACTACGAGCAGTACTTC. Translating gives CASSMDIGINYEQYF.

V and J are TRBV5-5 and TRBJ2-3, with TRBD1 matching over 7 bases. V lost 4 bases and J lost 0; bases outside the gene matches: 5. This CDR3 has 15 residues. Germline CDR1 reads SGHKS; CDR2 reads YYEKEE (reference sequence). The CDR3 reads CASSMTGPSTDTQYF. As DNA, the CDR3 is TGTGCCAGCAGCATGACAGGGCCTAGCACAGATACGCAGTATTTT.

The count of this clone is one. This chain joins TRBV5-4 and TRBJ2-7; perhaps TRBD1 as D (6 bases). Deletions cut 0 bases from V and 5 bases from J, with 9 bases between. The CDR3 has 13 amino acids. Germline lookup yields CDR1 SGHNT and CDR2 YYREEE (reference sequence). CDR3 nucleotide sequence: TGTGCCAGCAGCTTGGTGGGGGCGGACGAGCAGTACTTC. Translation gives CASSLVGADEQYF.

The chain employs TRBV30 and TRBJ2-3; TRBD2 matches 8 bases. Germline CDR1 GTSNPN, CDR2 SVGIG (reference sequence). Trimming at V came to 3 bases and at J to 3 bases, leaving 8 bases not matched to a gene. CDR3 length: 15 amino acids. Written as DNA, the CDR3 is TGTGCCTGGAGCTTAGCGGGACTGGGGACAGATACGCAGTATTTT. Translation gives CAWSLAGLGTDTQYF.

This clone was observed a single time. This sequence joins TRBV28 and TRBJ2-7, with 10 bases lining up with TRBD1. The CDR3 runs 15 residues. Germline CDR1 reads MDHEN; CDR2 reads SYDVKM. After removal of 5 bases from V and 5 bases from J, the junction contained 9 bases not matched to a gene. The chain's CDR3 is CASSPRGQGFHEQYF. For the CDR3, the DNA is TGTGCCAGCAGTCCCAGGGGACAGGGGTTCCACGAGCAGTACTTC.

The rearrangement joins TRBV21-1 to TRBJ1-6; the table's D call TRBD1 went unverified against the DNA. TRBV21-1 is deemed a pseudogene. This CDR3 contains 20 residues. The CDR3 bases are TGTGCCAGCAGCCCTGCCCCGGGACATCCAAAGAGCTCCTATAATTCACCCCTCCACTTT. Its protein is CASSPAPGHPKSSYNSPLHF.

This chain uses TRBV28 with TRBJ1-5, with 9 bases matching TRBD1. The ends lost 6 bases at V and 0 bases at J; junction bases unmatched: 9. Germline CDR1 MDHEN, CDR2 SYDVKM. This CDR3 is 17 amino acids long. CDR3 sequence reads: CASRSSGTGYSNQPQHF. CDR3 nucleotides: TGTGCCAGCAGGTCCTCCGGGACAGGGTATAGCAATCAGCCCCAGCATTTT. Supplemented by reference TRBV28 and TRBJ1-5, the full variable domain reads DVKVTQSSRYLVKRTGEKVFLECVQDMDHENMFWYRQDPGLGLRLIYFSYDVKMKEKGDIPEGYSVSREKKERFSLILESASTNQTSMYLCASRSSGTGYSNQPQHFGDGTRLSIL.

The rearrangement joins TRBV30 to TRBJ2-1; possibly TRBD2 for D (5 bases). Trimming took off 4 bases at V and 7 bases at J, with 20 bases between the two ends. CDR1 and CDR2 (germline): GTSNPN, SVGIG (reference sequence). CDR3 length: 15 residues. The CDR3 bases are TGTGCCTGGACCCTTCGGCTAGCAGGTTTAAATGAGCAGTTCTTC. Its translation: CAWTLRLAGLNEQFF. The variable domain in full, completed from reference TRBV30 and TRBJ2-1, reads SQTIHQWPATLVQPVGSPLSLECTVEGTSNPNLYWYRQAAGRGLQLLFYSVGIGQISSEVPQNLSASRPQDRQFILSSKKLLLSDSGFYLCAWTLRLAGLNEQFFGPGTRLTVL.

There are a few counts of this clone. V and J are TRBV2 and TRBJ1-4, with D tentatively TRBD1 (6 bases). Deletions cut 6 bases from V and 4 bases from J, with 12 bases between. The CDR3 is 14 residues long. Germline V lookup: CDR1 SNHLY, CDR2 FYNNEI. CDR3 sequence (DNA): TGTGCCAGCAGGGAGGACAGCAATAATGAAAAACTGTTTTTT. Its translation is CASREDSNNEKLFF.

J is TRBJ2-7 and V is TRBV11-2, with D uncertain. Germline loops: CDR1 SGHAT, CDR2 FQNNGV. The CDR3 totals 13 residues. Trimming took 2 bases from V and 3 from J, leaving 8 bases between them. CDR3 in DNA: TGTGCCAGCAGCTTATCCCTCCGCTACGAGCAGTACTTC. Its translation is CASSLSLRYEQYF.

The rearrangement uses TRBV7-2 and TRBJ1-1, with D perhaps matching TRBD1 (5 bases). The germline gives CDR1 SGHTA, CDR2 FQGNSA. V dropped 0 bases and J dropped 7 bases, with 12 bases sitting between them. The CDR3 is made up of 14 amino acids. CDR3 sequence reads: CASSLAGGRDEAFF. CDR3 DNA: TGTGCCAGCAGCTTAGCGGGGGGAAGAGATGAAGCTTTCTTT.

The table lists this clone with a few counts. The rearrangement links TRBV7-9 to TRBJ2-5, with D tentatively TRBD2 (6 bases). Germline CDR1 SEHNR, CDR2 FQNEAQ (reference sequence). V lost 0 bases and J 2 bases, leaving 10 bases between the germline ends. The CDR3 consists of 15 residues. The CDR3 DNA reads as TGTGCCAGCAGCTTAGCGAGGGACTTTCAAGAGACCCAGTACTTC. This encodes CASSLARDFQETQYF.

The chain recombines TRBV7-8 with TRBJ1-3; D may be TRBD1 (6 bases). CDR1 is SGHVS, CDR2 FQNEAQ, per germline. The CDR3 covers 16 residues. V dropped 2 bases and J dropped 4 bases, with 15 bases sitting between them. The CDR3 protein is CASSLSRGEMGNTIYF. Written as DNA, the CDR3 is TGTGCCAGCAGCTTATCCAGGGGTGAAATGGGAAACACCATATATTTT.

The chain is built from TRBV27 and TRBJ2-5; 15 bases fit TRBD2. The CDR3 spans 16 residues. Looked up from germline, CDR1 is MNHEY and CDR2 is SMNVEV (reference sequence). V gave up 5 bases and J gave up 4 bases; unmatched junction bases: 5. This CDR3 reads CASSQGTSGRRETQYF. CDR3 sequence (DNA): TGTGCCAGCAGTCAAGGGACTAGCGGGAGGAGAGAGACCCAGTACTTC.

The chain carries TRBV9 and TRBJ2-5; D not certain. Trimming took 0 bases from V and 1 from J, leaving 7 bases between them. CDR1 SGDLS and CDR2 YYNGEE come from the germline V gene. There are 14 residues in the CDR3. Here the CDR3 reads CASSVGDIQETQYF. CDR3 nucleotide sequence: TGTGCCAGCAGCGTAGGCGACATCCAAGAGACCCAGTACTTC.

The rearrangement joins TRBV12-5 to TRBJ2-3; 12 positions match TRBD2. Germline V gene lookup returns CDR1 LGHNT and CDR2 FRNRAP. The length of the CDR3 is 16 residues. Trimming took 7 bases from V and 5 from J; bases not matched to a gene: 10. CDR3 in amino acids: CASVTSGGRGRDTQYF. CDR3 coding DNA: TGTGCTAGTGTGACTAGCGGGGGCCGGGGTAGAGATACGCAGTATTTT. Complete variable domain (other parts from reference TRBV12-5 and TRBJ2-3): DARVTQTPRHKVTEMGQEVTMRCQPILGHNTVFWYRQTMMQGLELLAYFRNRAPLDDSGMPKDRFSAEMPDATLATLKIQPSEPRDSAVYFCASVTSGGRGRDTQYFGPGTRLTVL.

The chain employs TRBV7-9 and TRBJ1-2, with unresolved D. The CDR3 contains 16 residues. The V gene's germline CDR1 is SEHNR and CDR2 FQNEAQ (reference sequence). Trimming stripped 6 bases from V and 5 bases from J, with 22 bases between. The CDR3 DNA sequence: TGTGCCAGCAGTCCCACCCCCTATAACTCTGGTTATGGCTACACCTTC. Translation gives CASSPTPYNSGYGYTF.

The gene calls are TRBV7-9 and TRBJ1-4, with TRBD1 as a possible D gene (5 bases). Germline V lookup: CDR1 SEHNR, CDR2 FQNEAQ (reference sequence). V lost 3 bases to trimming and J lost 8 bases, with 13 bases between them. This CDR3 has 14 residues. For the CDR3, the DNA is TGTGCCAGCAGCTTGACTCAAACAGGCGAAAAACTGTTTTTT. Residues: CASSLTQTGEKLFF.

The chain recombines TRBV7-8 with TRBJ2-3, with D possibly TRBD2 on 6 matching bases. Trimming pared 7 bases from V and 6 bases from J, leaving 14 bases between. This CDR3 spans 13 amino acids. Germline assignment: CDR1 SGHVS and CDR2 FQNEAQ. CDR3: CASTNLGRDTQYF. In DNA, the CDR3 is TGTGCCAGCACCAATTTGGGGAGGGATACGCAGTATTTT.

The V and J genes are TRBV28 and TRBJ1-1; no reliable D call. The CDR3 contains 16 residues. V was shortened by 7 bases and J by 1 base, with 19 bases between the two germline ends. Germline V lookup: CDR1 MDHEN, CDR2 SYDVKM. This CDR3 is CASIPSSGGGNTEAFF. In DNA form, the CDR3 reads TGTGCCAGCATCCCCAGTTCCGGCGGTGGGAACACTGAAGCTTTCTTT.

J is TRBJ2-3 and V is TRBV7-9; no firm D call. V was pared by 2 bases and J by 9 bases, with 6 bases between. CDR3 length: 11 amino acids. Germline CDR1 and CDR2: SEHNR and FQNEAQ (reference sequence). The CDR3 DNA sequence: TGTGCCAGCAGCTTACCAATGACGCAGTATTTT. Its translation is CASSLPMTQYF. The full variable domain, its missing parts supplied by reference TRBV7-9 and TRBJ2-3, is DTGVSQNPRHKITKRGQNVTFRCDPISEHNRLYWYRQTLGQGPEFLTYFQNEAQLEKSRLLSDRFSAERPKGSFSTLEIQRTEQGDSAMYLCASSLPMTQYFGPGTRLTVL.

This clone has a single count. This chain connects TRBV6-4 to TRBJ1-3, with 11 nucleotides matching TRBD1. V shed 0 bases and J 0 bases; nucleotides not matched to a gene: 16. Germline V gene data show CDR1 as MRHNA and CDR2 as SNTAGT. This CDR3 region has 22 residues. The CDR3 is CASSDSTGGQGAPDFSGNTIYF. Written as DNA, the CDR3 is TGTGCCAGCAGTGACTCGACGGGCGGACAGGGGGCCCCGGATTTCTCTGGAAACACCATATATTTT.

The chain recombines TRBV2 with TRBJ2-7; 12 bases line up with TRBD2. Trimming removed 7 bases from V and 3 bases from J; junction bases left unmatched: 7. The CDR3 totals 15 residues. The germline V gene encodes CDR1 SNHLY and CDR2 FYNNEI. CDR3 DNA: TGTGCCAGCAAGACTAGCGGGAGCTTAGGCTACGAGCAGTACTTC. Its protein is CASKTSGSLGYEQYF.

This chain links TRBV6-2 or TRBV6-3 with TRBJ2-7; 7 positions match TRBD1. The germline V gene encodes CDR1 MNHEY and CDR2 SVGEGT. The CDR3 runs to 14 residues. Trimming at V came to 6 bases and at J to 2 bases, leaving 7 bases not matched to a gene. The CDR3 nucleotides are TGTGCCAGCAGCATCCGACAGGGCCCCTACGAGCAGTACTTC. Translated: CASSIRQGPYEQYF.

This sequence joins TRBV7-8 and TRBJ2-1, with TRBD2 matching 10 bases. V lost 3 bases and J lost 4; bases outside the gene matches: 3. Germline CDR1 SGHVS, CDR2 FQNEAQ. The CDR3 covers 15 residues. The CDR3 DNA is TGTGCCAGCAGCTTCGGACTAGCGGCATACAATGAGCAGTTCTTC. Protein product: CASSFGLAAYNEQFF.